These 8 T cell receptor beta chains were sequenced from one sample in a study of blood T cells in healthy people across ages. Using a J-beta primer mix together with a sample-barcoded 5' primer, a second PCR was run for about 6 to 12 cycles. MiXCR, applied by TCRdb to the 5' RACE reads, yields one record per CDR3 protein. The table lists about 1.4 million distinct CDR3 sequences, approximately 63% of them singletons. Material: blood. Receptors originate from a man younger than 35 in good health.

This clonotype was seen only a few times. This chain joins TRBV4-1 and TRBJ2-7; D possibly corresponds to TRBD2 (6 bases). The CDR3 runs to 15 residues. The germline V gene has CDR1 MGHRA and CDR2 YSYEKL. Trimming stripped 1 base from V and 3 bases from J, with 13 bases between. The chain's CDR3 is CASSQGVGGYYEQYF. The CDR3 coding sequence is TGCGCCAGCAGCCAAGGGGTTGGGGGGTACTACGAGCAGTACTTC.

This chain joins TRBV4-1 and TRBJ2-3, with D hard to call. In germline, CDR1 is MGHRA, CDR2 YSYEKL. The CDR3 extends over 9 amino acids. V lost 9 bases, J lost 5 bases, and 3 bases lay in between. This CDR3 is CAREDTQYF. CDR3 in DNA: TGCGCCAGAGAAGATACGCAGTATTTT.

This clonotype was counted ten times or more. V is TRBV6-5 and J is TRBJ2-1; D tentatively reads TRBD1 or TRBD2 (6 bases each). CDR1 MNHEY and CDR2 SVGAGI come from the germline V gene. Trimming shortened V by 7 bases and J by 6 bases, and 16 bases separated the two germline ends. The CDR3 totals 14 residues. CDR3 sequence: CASTPRGAFNEQFF. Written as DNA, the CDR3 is TGTGCCAGCACCCCAAGGGGGGCATTCAATGAGCAGTTCTTC.

CDR3 bases: TGCAGTGCTAGAGATCCACGGGGGCACCAAGAGACCCAGTACTTC. Translating gives CSARDPRGHQETQYF. This chain links TRBV20-1 with TRBJ2-5; D is perhaps TRBD1 or TRBD2 (6 bases each). Trimming removed 0 bases at V and 0 bases at J, with 11 bases between. This CDR3 has 15 amino acids. Germline V gene lookup returns CDR1 DFQATT and CDR2 SNEGSKA (reference sequence).

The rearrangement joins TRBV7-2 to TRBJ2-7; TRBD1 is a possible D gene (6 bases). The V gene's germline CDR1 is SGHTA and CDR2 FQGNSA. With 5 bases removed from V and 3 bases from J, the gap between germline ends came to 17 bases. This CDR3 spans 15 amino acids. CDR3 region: CASSQGTQPNYEQYF. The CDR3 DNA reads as TGTGCCAGCAGCCAAGGGACACAACCCAACTACGAGCAGTACTTC.

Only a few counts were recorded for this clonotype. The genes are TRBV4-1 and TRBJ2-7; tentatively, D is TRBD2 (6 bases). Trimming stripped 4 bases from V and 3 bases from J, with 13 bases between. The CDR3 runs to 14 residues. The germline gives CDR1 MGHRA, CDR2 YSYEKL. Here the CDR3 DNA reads TGCGCCAGCAGCCGCACGGGACTCAACTACGAGCAGTACTTC. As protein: CASSRTGLNYEQYF.

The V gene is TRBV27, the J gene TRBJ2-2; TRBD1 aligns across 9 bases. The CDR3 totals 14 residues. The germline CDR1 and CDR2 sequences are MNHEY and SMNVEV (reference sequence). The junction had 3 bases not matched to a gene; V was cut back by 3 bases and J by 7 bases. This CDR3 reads CASSFGQGYGELFF. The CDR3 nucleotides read TGTGCCAGCAGTTTCGGACAGGGGTACGGGGAGCTGTTTTTT.

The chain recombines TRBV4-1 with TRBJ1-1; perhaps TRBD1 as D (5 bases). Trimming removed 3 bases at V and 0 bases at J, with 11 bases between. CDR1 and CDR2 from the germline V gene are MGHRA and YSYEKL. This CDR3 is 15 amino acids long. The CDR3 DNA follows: TGCGCCAGCAGCCACCCAAAGGGGATGAACACTGAAGCTTTCTTT. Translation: CASSHPKGMNTEAFF.